These 11 T cell receptor beta chains originate from one sample sequenced in a study of blood T cell repertoires in COVID-19. TCRdb's copy holds only in-frame clones and misses some; the assay was immunoSEQ multiplex PCR. The sample has fewer than 200,000 clones, 60% to 85% seen once; the top ten hold 2.8%. The specimen was peripheral blood. All receptors come from a man aged 65-85 years with acute or convalescent COVID-19.

The rearrangement uses TRBV4-1 and TRBJ1-2; D gene ambiguous. Trimming removed 1 base from V and 2 bases from J, with 8 bases in between. From germline, CDR1 is MGHRA and CDR2 YSYEKL. The CDR3 contains 14 residues. As DNA, the CDR3 is TGCGCCAGCAGCCAAGGTGGCGGCAACTATGGCTACACCTTC. Translation gives CASSQGGGNYGYTF.

This clone was counted once. The V call is TRBV5-1, the J call TRBJ2-1; 7 bases match TRBD2. The germline CDR1 and CDR2 sequences are SGHRS and YFSETQ. The CDR3 extends over 17 amino acids. After removal of 1 base from V and 9 bases from J, the junction contained 16 bases not matched to a gene. CDR3 residues: CASSLSPSAGEGGEQFF. For the CDR3, the DNA is TGCGCCAGCAGCTTGTCACCCTCGGCGGGGGAGGGTGGTGAGCAGTTCTTC.

The chain couples TRBV27 to TRBJ1-5; the D gene is possibly TRBD1 (5 bases). The CDR3 is 15 amino acids. Germline lookup yields CDR1 MNHEY and CDR2 SMNVEV (reference sequence). V lost 6 bases, J lost 6 bases, and 18 bases lay in between. CDR3 in DNA: TGTGCCAGCAGCCCCCACGGGCAGGGAGGTCAGCCCCAGCATTTT. The encoded protein is CASSPHGQGGQPQHF.

The chain couples TRBV9 to TRBJ2-5; 8 bases fit TRBD2. Unmatched junction bases numbered 4, after V lost 2 bases and J lost 1 base. Germline loops: CDR1 SGDLS, CDR2 YYNGEE. This CDR3 has 15 residues. The CDR3 DNA reads as TGTGCCAGCAGCGTTAGCGGGACCCCCCAAGAGACCCAGTACTTC. This encodes CASSVSGTPQETQYF.

The chain recombines TRBV10-3 with TRBJ2-3; 11 nucleotides line up with TRBD2. Per germline, CDR1 ENHRY and CDR2 SYGVKD. The CDR3 length is 13 residues. Trimming removed 9 bases from V and 6 bases from J; junction bases left unmatched: 5. The CDR3 here is CAIALAGVDTQYF. The CDR3 DNA sequence: TGTGCCATTGCACTAGCGGGAGTGGATACGCAGTATTTT.

This chain joins TRBV27 and TRBJ1-6; 7 bases agree with TRBD1. Per germline, CDR1 MNHEY and CDR2 SMNVEV (reference sequence). The CDR3 has 15 amino acids. V was pared by 5 bases and J by 7 bases, with 8 bases of the junction left unmatched. CDR3 nucleotide sequence: TGTGCCAGCAGTCCAACCCAGGGGGTGAATTCACCCCTCCACTTT. Its protein is CASSPTQGVNSPLHF.

This rearrangement joins TRBV5-7 to TRBJ1-5, with 10 bases identical to TRBD1. TRBV5-7 qualifies as an ORF whose function is uncertain. The junction had 15 bases not matched to a gene; V was cut back by 0 bases and J by 6 bases. The CDR3 length is 19 residues. The CDR3 DNA is TGTGCCAGCAGCTTGGTAATGTTTCGGGACAGGGGAGGTGTTCAGCCCCAGCATTTT. Protein: CASSLVMFRDRGGVQPQHF.

This clone was observed many times. CDR3 residues: CASSQGVVIGGQPQHF. The CDR3 DNA sequence: TGCGCCAGCAGCCAAGGAGTGGTAATAGGGGGTCAGCCCCAGCATTTT. V and J are TRBV4-1 and TRBJ1-5; D is perhaps TRBD1 (6 bases). Germline V gene lookup returns CDR1 MGHRA and CDR2 YSYEKL. Trimming took 1 base from V and 6 from J, leaving 16 bases between them. There are 16 residues in the CDR3.

The V call is TRBV19, the J call TRBJ2-7; D is perhaps TRBD2 (6 bases). The germline V gene encodes CDR1 LNHDA and CDR2 SQIVND (reference sequence). The CDR3 runs to 14 residues. V shed 3 bases and J shed 6 bases, with 15 bases lying between them. The CDR3 sequence is CASSISGLPTEQYF. The CDR3 region has the DNA TGTGCCAGTAGTATCAGCGGGCTTCCTACCGAGCAGTACTTC.

This clone has just one count. This chain joins TRBV18 and TRBJ2-1; TRBD1 matches 10 bases. Unmatched junction bases numbered 8, after V lost 4 bases and J lost 5 bases. Germline CDR1 is KGHSH and CDR2 is LQKENI. The CDR3 extends over 16 amino acids. CDR3: CASSRRQGAEDNEQFF. The CDR3 DNA reads TGTGCCAGCTCACGTCGACAGGGGGCCGAGGACAATGAGCAGTTCTTC.

The gene calls are TRBV27 and TRBJ2-7; the match to TRBD1 covers 7 bases. Looked up from germline, CDR1 is MNHEY and CDR2 is SMNVEV (reference sequence). Unmatched junction bases numbered 5, after V lost 4 bases and J lost 2 bases. This CDR3 comprises 14 residues. The CDR3 loop is CASSSQTGPYEQYF. The CDR3 nucleotides are TGTGCCAGCAGTTCGCAGACAGGGCCCTACGAGCAGTACTTC.